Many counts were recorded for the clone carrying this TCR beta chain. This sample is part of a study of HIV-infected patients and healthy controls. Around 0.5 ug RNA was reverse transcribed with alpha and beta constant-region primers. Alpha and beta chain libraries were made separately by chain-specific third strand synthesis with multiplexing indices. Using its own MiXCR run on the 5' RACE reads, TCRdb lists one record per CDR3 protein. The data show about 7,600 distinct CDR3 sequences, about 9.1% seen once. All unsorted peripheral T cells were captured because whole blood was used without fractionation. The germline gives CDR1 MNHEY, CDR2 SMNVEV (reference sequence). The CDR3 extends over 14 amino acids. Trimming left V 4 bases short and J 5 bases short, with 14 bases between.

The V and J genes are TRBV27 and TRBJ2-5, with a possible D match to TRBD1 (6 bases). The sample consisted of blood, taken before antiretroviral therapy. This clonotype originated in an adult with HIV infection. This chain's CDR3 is CASSWGHGLETQYF. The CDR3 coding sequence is TGTGCCAGCAGTTGGGGACATGGTTTGGAGACCCAGTACTTC.